This T cell receptor (beta chain) comes out of a study of T cell responses to AZD1222 COVID-19 vaccine. Some clones are missing from TCRdb's copy, which holds only in-frame ones; the method was immunoSEQ multiplex PCR. The table includes about 120,000 clones, about 92% detected once. Study observations and caveats: Baseline antibody screening turned up just a handful of seropositive AZD1222 recipients. Close to half of all spike-specific TCRs reportedly target regions of the variants that are unmutated.

Concerning this clone itself: What it recognizes is unknown.

Between the trimmed V and J ends, which lost 0 bases and 0 bases, there was a span of 9 bases. Looked up from germline, CDR1 is SGHRS and CDR2 is YFSETQ. The CDR3 length is 16 residues. This chain connects TRBV5-1 to TRBJ2-2; the D is unclear. The TCR comes from an adult in good health. The sample consisted of peripheral blood, taken on day 0 of AZD1222 vaccination. DNA for the CDR3: TGCGCCAGCAGCTTGGATGTCGGATCGAACACCGGGGAGCTGTTTTTT. Translated: CASSLDVGSNTGELFF. The complete variable domain, with remaining parts taken from reference TRBV5-1 and TRBJ2-2, reads KAGVTQTPRYLIKTRGQQVTLSCSPISGHRSVSWYQQTPGQGLQFLFEYFSETQRNKGNFPGRFSGRQFSNSRSEMNVSTLELGDSALYLCASSLDVGSNTGELFFGEGSRLTVL.